The 25 T cell receptor beta chains below were found in one sample sequenced in a study of CD8 T cells in Susac syndrome. When the RNA was reverse transcribed, random hexamers were used with an input of roughly 0.45 to 1 ug. TCRdb itself ran the immunoSEQ multiplex PCR reads through MiXCR, one entry per CDR3 protein. Of roughly 190,000 distinct CDR3 sequences listed, 90% to 97% are singletons. What was sequenced was CD4+ T cells from PBMCs. Source of these receptors: a human donor with Susac syndrome.

This clonotype is a singleton in its sample. The chain joins TRBV27 to TRBJ2-6, with TRBD1 identical over 8 bases. The trim removed 0 bases at V and 4 bases at J, leaving 8 bases unmatched. The CDR3 length is 18 residues. Germline V lookup: CDR1 MNHEY, CDR2 SMNVEV (reference sequence). The CDR3 DNA is TGTGCCAGCAGTTTATCGATTGGGACAGGCTCGGGGGCCAACGTCCTGACTTTC. It translates to CASSLSIGTGSGANVLTF.

The V and J genes are TRBV28 and TRBJ2-3, with D perhaps matching TRBD1 (7 bases). The CDR3 has 16 amino acids. The V gene's germline CDR1 is MDHEN and CDR2 SYDVKM. Trimming removed 5 bases at V and 6 bases at J, with 21 bases between. The CDR3 DNA sequence: TGTGCCAGCAGTCCCAATGGACAGGTGGGGAGGGATACGCAGTATTTT. The encoded protein is CASSPNGQVGRDTQYF.

V and J are TRBV20-1 and TRBJ2-5; no clear D gene. The CDR3 is made up of 14 amino acids. Trimming left V 6 bases short and J 3 bases short, with 17 bases between. Germline V gives CDR1 DFQATT, CDR2 SNEGSKA (reference sequence). The CDR3 DNA follows: TGCAGTGCGGCAGGAGAGGCAGCAAAAGAGACCCAGTACTTC. It codes for CSAAGEAAKETQYF.

This clonotype was observed once. This chain joins TRBV3-1 and TRBJ2-7; tentatively, D is TRBD1 (6 bases). Germline V gives CDR1 LGHDT, CDR2 YNNKEL (reference sequence). The CDR3 runs 13 residues. Trimming removed 3 bases at V and 5 bases at J, with 11 bases between. CDR3 DNA sequence: TGTGCCAGCAGCCAGGACAGTGTGGACGAGCAGTACTTC. It translates to CASSQDSVDEQYF.

The chain combines TRBV13 with TRBJ2-7; TRBD1 agrees at 7 bases. The germline gives CDR1 PRHDT, CDR2 FYEKMQ (reference sequence). With V trimmed by 8 bases and J by 1 base, 5 bases remained unmatched. CDR3 length: 13 residues. The CDR3 sequence: CASQGQTSYEQYF. The CDR3 bases are TGTGCCAGCCAGGGACAGACTTCCTACGAGCAGTACTTC.

The gene calls are TRBV12-3 or TRBV12-4 and TRBJ1-5; D unclear. The length of the CDR3 is 13 residues. V lost 3 bases and J 4 bases, leaving 7 bases between the germline ends. CDR3 protein: CASSLTRNQPQHF. The CDR3 DNA is TGTGCCAGCAGTTTGACCCGGAATCAGCCCCAGCATTTT.

The chain couples TRBV28 to TRBJ2-7, with 8 bases matching TRBD1. The V gene end was trimmed by 4 bases and the J gene end by 0 bases; junction bases not matched to a gene: 5. Germline lookup yields CDR1 MDHEN and CDR2 SYDVKM. The CDR3 covers 15 residues. The CDR3 loop reads CASSSGQVSSYEQYF. CDR3 bases: TGTGCCAGCAGTTCGGGACAGGTGAGCTCCTACGAGCAGTACTTC.

The CDR3 DNA sequence: TGCAGTGCTAGAACCAGGGCTGGAAATCAGCCCCAGCATTTT. As protein: CSARTRAGNQPQHF. The rearrangement joins TRBV20-1 to TRBJ1-5; possible D gene TRBD1, 5 bases. The CDR3 contains 14 residues. The V end lost 2 bases, the J end lost 4 bases, and 12 bases lay between the germline ends. CDR1 DFQATT and CDR2 SNEGSKA come from the germline V gene (reference sequence).

The rearrangement uses TRBV9 and TRBJ1-1; TRBD1 matches at 7 bases. Germline V gene lookup returns CDR1 SGDLS and CDR2 YYNGEE. The CDR3 length is 15 residues. J was trimmed by 1 base and V by 3 bases; bases with no gene match: 6. The CDR3 nucleotides are TGTGCCAGCAGCGCCAAGACAGGGTCGAACACTGAAGCTTTCTTT. Amino acids: CASSAKTGSNTEAFF.

This chain's CDR3 is CASSQDRTVGVSEAFF. The CDR3 bases are TGTGCCAGCAGCCAAGATCGGACAGTGGGGGTCTCTGAAGCTTTCTTT. The rearrangement uses TRBV4-2 and TRBJ1-1; TRBD1 might be the D (6 bases). Germline loops: CDR1 LGHNA, CDR2 YNFKEQ. Trimming left V 0 bases short and J 6 bases short, with 17 bases between. The CDR3 extends over 16 amino acids.

This chain links TRBV30 with TRBJ1-1, with D possibly matching TRBD1 (5 bases). Per germline, CDR1 GTSNPN and CDR2 SVGIG (reference sequence). The ends were cut back, 1 base at V and 6 bases at J, with 15 bases in the middle. The CDR3 has 14 amino acids. CDR3 in DNA: TGTGCCTGGAGTGAGACAGCTGTGTCCCCTGAAGCTTTCTTT. As protein: CAWSETAVSPEAFF.

This chain uses TRBV10-3 with TRBJ1-1; D is undetermined. Germline-derived CDR1 and CDR2 are ENHRY and SYGVKD. CDR3 size: 14 residues. The germline V and J ends were trimmed by 0 bases and 3 bases, with 8 bases remaining between them. CDR3 protein: CAISESRTDTEAFF. The DNA of the CDR3 is TGTGCCATCAGTGAGTCTAGAACTGACACTGAAGCTTTCTTT.

V usage is TRBV6-5 and J usage is TRBJ1-3; D call uncertain. The CDR3 has 13 residues. CDR1 MNHEY and CDR2 SVGAGI come from the germline V gene. V dropped 10 bases and J dropped 0 bases, with 10 bases sitting between them. CDR3 coding DNA: TGTGCCACCTCTACTAACTCTGGAAACACCATATATTTT. This codes for CATSTNSGNTIYF.

DNA of the CDR3: TGTGCCAGGTGCGAGCGGGGGTTTGTCCTCTACTACGAGCAGTACTTC. Protein: CARCERGFVLYYEQYF. V usage is TRBV9 and J usage is TRBJ2-7; 8 nucleotides align to TRBD2. The CDR3 is made up of 16 amino acids. Trimming cost V 8 bases and J 3 bases; bases outside gene matches: 16. Germline V CDR1 and CDR2: SGDLS, YYNGEE.

This chain links TRBV3-1 with TRBJ2-5; 14 positions match TRBD2. Germline CDR1 reads LGHDT; CDR2 reads YNNKEL (reference sequence). CDR3 size: 18 residues. V was pared by 5 bases and J by 1 base, with 9 bases of the junction left unmatched. The CDR3 here is CASSYRLAGGPIQETQYF. The CDR3 region has the DNA TGTGCCAGCAGCTACCGACTAGCGGGGGGGCCAATCCAAGAGACCCAGTACTTC.

The V call is TRBV4-1, the J call TRBJ2-7, with 11 bases identical to TRBD1. Trimming at V came to 4 bases and at J to 5 bases, leaving 4 bases not matched to a gene. Germline CDR1 is MGHRA and CDR2 is YSYEKL. The CDR3 contains 14 residues. The DNA of the CDR3 is TGCGCCAGCAGCCGGGGACAGGGGGGCGACGAGCAGTACTTC. It encodes CASSRGQGGDEQYF.

This chain connects TRBV12-3 or TRBV12-4 to TRBJ1-1; no clear D. This CDR3 comprises 11 residues. V shed 8 bases and J shed 4 bases, with 8 bases lying between them. The DNA of the CDR3 is TGTGCCAGCCGGTTAAGCACTGAAGCTTTCTTT. Its translation is CASRLSTEAFF.

This clonotype was seen only once. This chain joins TRBV3-1 and TRBJ2-1; possible D gene TRBD2, 6 bases. The CDR3 consists of 16 residues. The V gene lost 3 bases and the J gene lost 6 bases, with 18 bases spanning the gap. The germline V gene has CDR1 LGHDT and CDR2 YNNKEL (reference sequence). As DNA, the CDR3 is TGTGCCAGCAGCCATTTAGCGGCGGACTACTTCAATGAGCAGTTCTTC. Residues: CASSHLAADYFNEQFF.

The chain recombines TRBV9 with TRBJ2-3; D may be TRBD1 or TRBD2 (5 bases each). The V gene's germline CDR1 is SGDLS and CDR2 YYNGEE. Trimming removed 4 bases at V and 2 bases at J, with 17 bases between. The CDR3 has 16 amino acids. In DNA, the CDR3 is TGTGCCAGCAGCCTGGGACCCAGCCCCTTCACAGATACGCAGTATTTT. It yields the protein CASSLGPSPFTDTQYF.

The V gene is TRBV2, the J gene TRBJ2-5; 8 nucleotides line up with TRBD1. Trimming removed 7 bases from V and 1 base from J; junction bases left unmatched: 5. The CDR3 spans 14 residues. Germline V lookup: CDR1 SNHLY, CDR2 FYNNEI. The CDR3 spells CASTLTGGQETQYF. CDR3 nucleotides: TGTGCCAGCACCCTAACAGGGGGCCAAGAGACCCAGTACTTC.

This sequence joins TRBV7-9 and TRBJ2-7, with 7 bases lining up with TRBD1. The CDR3 is 14 amino acids. Trimming removed 2 bases from V and 5 bases from J; junction bases left unmatched: 6. Germline V lookup: CDR1 SEHNR, CDR2 FQNEAQ (reference sequence). CDR3 in DNA: TGTGCCAGCAGCTTAACAGGGGATTCAAACGAGCAGTACTTC. It is translated as CASSLTGDSNEQYF.

V usage is TRBV4-1 and J usage is TRBJ2-5; D gene uncertain. Germline CDR1 reads MGHRA; CDR2 reads YSYEKL. V was cut by 1 base and J by 5 bases, with 17 bases left in between. The CDR3 consists of 16 residues. The CDR3 DNA reads as TGCGCCAGCAGCCAAGTTGGCCCAGACCCTCGGGAGACCCAGTACTTC. This sequence encodes CASSQVGPDPRETQYF.

The chain employs TRBV6-5 and TRBJ1-2, with 8 bases lining up with TRBD1. Germline V gene data show CDR1 as MNHEY and CDR2 as SVGAGI. The CDR3 runs 15 residues. The V and J ends lost 7 bases and 2 bases, in that order; junction bases with no gene match: 9. In DNA form, the CDR3 reads TGTGCCAGCACCGGGGGGGACAGGTCCAACTATGGCTACACCTTC. The encoded protein is CASTGGDRSNYGYTF.

This chain connects TRBV3-1 to TRBJ2-1, with D unclear. The germline V and J ends were trimmed by 2 bases and 0 bases, with 2 bases remaining between them. The V gene's germline CDR1 is LGHDT and CDR2 YNNKEL (reference sequence). CDR3 length: 13 residues. The CDR3 nucleotides are TGTGCCAGCAGCCAAATCTCCTACAATGAGCAGTTCTTC. It encodes CASSQISYNEQFF.

The gene calls are TRBV12-3 or TRBV12-4 and TRBJ2-1, with 11 bases aligning to TRBD2. Germline trimming cut 6 bases from V and 2 bases from J; bases unmatched to any gene: 3. CDR3 length: 15 residues. CDR3 sequence (DNA): TGTGCCAGCAGGGTTAGCGGGGGGGCCTACAATGAGCAGTTCTTC. The encoded protein is CASRVSGGAYNEQFF.